This TCR beta chain came from a study of cytomegalovirus exposure and HLA in healthy donors. General study results and limits: In vitro testing confirmed three CMV-associated chains as specific for CMV antigens. Many donors shared some public TCRs, even though most TCR sequences were rare. The tendency of first-cohort TCR clusters to co-occur in the roughly 110 validation repertoires emerged from a later analysis. The study labeled roughly 160 TCR beta chains cytomegalovirus-associated.

V was cut by 1 base and J by 12 bases, with 21 bases left in between. Germline V gives CDR1 MDHEN, CDR2 SYDVKM. The CDR3 length is 16 residues. TCRdb's copy holds only in-frame clones and misses some; the assay was immunoSEQ multiplex PCR. The table has around 69,000 clones, roughly 95% seen once; the top ten hold roughly 4.3%. A note on this clone: As yet, its antigen is unknown.

The sequenced sample was PBMCs. This receptor was taken from a young woman in good health and CMV-seropositive. The V call is TRBV28, the J call TRBJ1-4; tentatively, D is TRBD1 (5 bases). CDR3 in amino acids: CASSLFSPGLTRELFF. CDR3 nucleotides: TGTGCCAGCAGTTTATTTAGCCCGGGACTGACAAGAGAACTGTTTTTT.